What follows are 11 T cell receptor beta chains derived from one specimen sequenced in a study of control samples from healthy donors and cancer patients. Measured with immunoSEQ multiplex PCR; TCRdb has only the in-frame clones, and not every one. The sample contains 24,000 or so clones, roughly 88% of which appear only once. Sequenced sample: PBMCs. These receptors were obtained from a man aged 50-60 years with lung cancer.

The chain joins TRBV9 to TRBJ2-5; 16 nucleotides align to TRBD2. J was trimmed by 3 bases and V by 3 bases; bases with no gene match: 8. From germline, CDR1 is SGDLS and CDR2 YYNGEE. This CDR3 has 18 residues. The CDR3 here is CASSEGSGLAGGEETQYF. The DNA for the CDR3 is TGTGCCAGCAGCGAAGGCTCGGGACTAGCGGGGGGGGAAGAGACCCAGTACTTC.

V and J are TRBV5-1 and TRBJ1-4; 7 bases are shared with TRBD1. The CDR3 extends over 16 amino acids. The ends lost 4 bases at V and 7 bases at J; junction bases unmatched: 13. Per the germline V gene, CDR1 is SGHRS and CDR2 is YFSETQ. CDR3 coding DNA: TGCGCCAGCAGCCCCGGAGGGGGCAGGGCCGGTGAAAAACTGTTTTTT. It translates to CASSPGGGRAGEKLFF. The complete variable domain, with remaining parts taken from reference TRBV5-1 and TRBJ1-4, reads KAGVTQTPRYLIKTRGQQVTLSCSPISGHRSVSWYQQTPGQGLQFLFEYFSETQRNKGNFPGRFSGRQFSNSRSEMNVSTLELGDSALYLCASSPGGGRAGEKLFFGSGTQLSVL.

CDR3 nucleotide sequence: TGTGCTAGGGTTTCCGGACGGGATGGCAATCAGCCCCAGCATTTT. Its translation is CARVSGRDGNQPQHF. The J gene is TRBJ1-5, the V gene TRBV12-5; D remains unclear. Germline lookup yields CDR1 LGHNT and CDR2 FRNRAP. The CDR3 is 15 residues long. With 9 bases removed from V and 2 bases from J, the gap between germline ends came to 17 bases.

This chain joins TRBV9 and TRBJ1-4; TRBD1 matches 8 bases. V was pared by 6 bases and J by 8 bases, with 9 bases of the junction left unmatched. CDR1 and CDR2 (germline): SGDLS, YYNGEE. This CDR3 has 14 amino acids. The chain's CDR3 is CASTPGQAKEKLFF. The DNA of the CDR3 is TGTGCCAGCACCCCGGGACAGGCAAAAGAAAAACTGTTTTTT.

This chain uses TRBV19 with TRBJ2-6; 9 bases map to TRBD1. J gave up 2 bases and V 0 bases, and 8 bases lay outside the gene matches. CDR1 is LNHDA and CDR2 is SQIVND in the germline V gene (reference sequence). CDR3 length: 19 amino acids. The CDR3 bases are TGTGCCAGTAGTATAGATCTCGGGACAGGGTTGCCTGGGGCCAACGTCCTGACTTTC. This sequence encodes CASSIDLGTGLPGANVLTF.

A word on this clone: The junction differs from germline at one of its ends, possibly a read error. This rearrangement joins TRBV15 to TRBJ2-5; TRBD1 agrees at 8 bases. The CDR3 contains 16 residues. From germline, CDR1 is LNHNV and CDR2 YYDKDF (reference sequence). As DNA, the CDR3 is TGTGCCACCCGCAGACACGACAGGGGTGGAGGGGAGACCCAGTACTTC. Protein product: CATRRHDRGGGETQYF.

This chain uses TRBV6-5 with TRBJ2-7; TRBD1 aligns across 8 bases. This CDR3 comprises 14 residues. Trimming removed 5 bases from V and 1 base from J; junction bases left unmatched: 4. Germline V gene data show CDR1 as MNHEY and CDR2 as SVGAGI. The CDR3 DNA reads as TGTGCCAGCAGTCCTGACAGGGGTTCCTACGAGCAGTACTTC. It translates to CASSPDRGSYEQYF.

This rearrangement joins TRBV7-2 to TRBJ2-3; D not certain. This CDR3 comprises 14 residues. Trimming left V 4 bases short and J 4 bases short, with 12 bases between. Germline values: CDR1 SGHTA, CDR2 FQGNSA. As DNA, the CDR3 is TGTGCCAGCAGCTACATCGGGCCCGCAGATACGCAGTATTTT. Its protein is CASSYIGPADTQYF.

The chain is built from TRBV12-3 or TRBV12-4 and TRBJ1-2; D gene unclear. V dropped 3 bases and J dropped 7 bases, with 12 bases sitting between them. This CDR3 comprises 13 residues. As DNA, the CDR3 is TGTGCCAGCAGTTTGAACCAGCTAACTGGCTACACCTTC. The encoded protein is CASSLNQLTGYTF.

V usage is TRBV14 and J usage is TRBJ2-2, with 7 bases fitting TRBD1. This CDR3 spans 18 amino acids. J was trimmed by 2 bases and V by 0 bases; bases with no gene match: 9. The germline V gene has CDR1 SGHDN and CDR2 FVKESK. The CDR3: CASSQDFGTVINTGELFF. The DNA of the CDR3 is TGTGCCAGCAGCCAAGATTTCGGGACAGTAATTAACACCGGGGAGCTGTTTTTT.

This chain joins TRBV18 and TRBJ2-7; 7 bases are a match to TRBD1. CDR1 is KGHSH and CDR2 is LQKENI in the germline V gene. Germline trimming cut 6 bases from V and 2 bases from J; bases unmatched to any gene: 4. CDR3 length: 13 residues. CDR3 region: CASSLQGTYEQYF. In DNA, the CDR3 is TGTGCCAGCTCCCTACAGGGGACCTACGAGCAGTACTTC.